This TCR beta chain emerged from a study of radiotherapy plus CTLA-4 blockade in lung cancer. Background on the study: 15% to 20% of enrolled patients responded objectively, and 31% had disease control.

Those patients who had chemo-refractory metastatic non-small-cell lung cancer were given focal radiation along with CTLA-4 blockade through ipilimumab. To note about this clone: The antigen remains undetermined.

The CDR3 length is 16 residues. The germline V gene has CDR1 SGHTA and CDR2 FQGTGA. V was clipped by 2 bases and J by 9 bases; unmatched bases: 10. Measured with immunoSEQ multiplex PCR; TCRdb has only the in-frame clones, and not every one. The sample consists of roughly 120,000 clones, 70% to 85% of them appearing once. General study findings and limits: An expansion of tumor-derived TCR clones occurred in blood after radiotherapy plus ipilimumab.

The sequence was collected from a human donor with non-small cell lung cancer that progressed on radiotherapy plus ipilimumab. Some clones in this sample may be carry-over from other donors' samples. The chain is built from TRBV7-3 and TRBJ2-1; TRBD2 aligns across 10 bases. The starting material was peripheral blood, obtained from a patient treated with radiotherapy plus ipilimumab. The CDR3 DNA sequence: TGTGCCAGCAGCTTAGTATCCGGGACTAGCGTTGGTGAGCAGTTCTTC. Translated, it gives CASSLVSGTSVGEQFF.